This T cell receptor beta chain was found in a study of T-cell memory formation after mild COVID-19. Overall study context: The study found TCR clusters largely donor specific. Study findings and constraints: CD4/CD8 balance held among clones contracting day 15 to 85, and later expanders leaned CD4+.

Remarks on this clonotype: Its matching antigen is unknown.

Germline V lookup: CDR1 SGHRS, CDR2 YFSETQ. V was trimmed by 5 bases and J by 5 bases, leaving 16 bases between them. The CDR3 covers 15 residues. It was 5'RACE with constant-segment primers that produced the TCR alpha and TCR beta cDNA libraries, which carried sample barcodes and UMIs. MiXCR was run by TCRdb on the 5' RACE reads, yielding one entry per CDR3 protein. The profile shows approximately 60,000 distinct CDR3 sequences, 9% to 9.5% of them singletons. The source of this sequence is a man between 18 and 35 years old who had mild COVID-19 (a few samples of this study predate the infection). Cell type and time point are not known. This chain links TRBV5-1 with TRBJ2-2; D is possibly TRBD2 (6 bases). The sequenced sample consisted of PBMCs or a T cell subset sorted from them (not recorded which). In DNA, the CDR3 is TGCGCCAGCAGGTCTAGCGTCGAGGTGACCGGGGAGCTGTTTTTT. Translated, it gives CASRSSVEVTGELFF.